This T cell receptor (beta chain) was identified in a study of cytomegalovirus exposure and HLA in healthy donors. About the study: The roughly 130 validation repertoires used the same platform as the 650 to 800 first-cohort repertoires, a later analysis reported.

As concerns this clone: No antigen is known for it.

TCRdb's table, derived via immunoSEQ multiplex PCR, lists solely in-frame clones and lacks some. The table records approximately 210,000 clones, about 90% of them present only once. With V trimmed by 4 bases and J by 2 bases, 3 bases remained unmatched. CDR3 length: 14 residues. The germline V gene has CDR1 SNHLY and CDR2 FYNNEI. Study results and limitations: Overall, around 160 TCR beta chains were annotated as cytomegalovirus-associated. Under in vitro conditions, three CMV-associated chains were confirmed as specific for CMV antigens. A later analysis found first-cohort TCR clusters tended to co-occur in the 90 to 150 validation repertoires.

J is TRBJ1-2 and V is TRBV2; TRBD1 matches 8 bases. The TCR originated in a woman aged 18-30 years in good health and CMV-seronegative. Sequencing was performed on PBMCs. The CDR3 nucleotides are TGTGCCAGCAGTGGGACAGGGCTAAACTATGGCTACACCTTC. Translated: CASSGTGLNYGYTF.